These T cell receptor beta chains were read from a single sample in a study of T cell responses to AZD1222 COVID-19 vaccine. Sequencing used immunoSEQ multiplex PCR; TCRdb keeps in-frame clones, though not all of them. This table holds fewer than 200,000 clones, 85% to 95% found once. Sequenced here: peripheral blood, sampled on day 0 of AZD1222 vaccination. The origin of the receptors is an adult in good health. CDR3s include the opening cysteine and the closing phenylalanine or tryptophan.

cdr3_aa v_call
CASSYETQDNQPQHF TRBV6-5
CASSPGWGESTEAFF TRBV5-1
CASSLGQGYSPLHF TRBV7-2
CASSAGMGANVLTF TRBV2
CASSLALGGEQFF TRBV7-9
CASSSDWLGTGELFF TRBV7-9
CATSRDPWANQPQHF TRBV15
CASSSQGVTGELFF TRBV7-2
CATSRGGPVRRADYGYTF TRBV15
CASSQVAWGGGSDYGYTF TRBV14
CASSLPQGSPLHF TRBV28
CASSQGMGQPQHF TRBV6-5
CASSELRNTEAFF TRBV25-1
CASNPGQGVRSEAFF TRBV6-5
CASRSRQGRTNEKLFF TRBV5-1
CASSLRVWATGGYGYTF TRBV7-8
CASSSHRGSGNTIYF TRBV7-9
CAWSPHDVFIDRGETQYF TRBV30
CASGTGDLYNSPLHF TRBV6-6
CASSEYFKVEKLFF TRBV25-1
CASSAPGGGYTF TRBV9
CASSPPSYNEQFF TRBV18
CASSPHGMEGETQYF TRBV7-2
CASNPGGFYNSPLHF TRBV28
CASSRDWGNFTYEQYF TRBV7-8
CASSDSPNTEAFF TRBV6-4
CASRATHSYNEQFF TRBV6-5
CASSPQGLHTF TRBV28
CASSQTGTNSPLHF TRBV4-1
CAALLNTLLNTEAFF TRBV6-5
CASSGRTSTDTQYF TRBV2
CASSLTPGHSTGSNQPQHF TRBV19
CASSLAAQGEAFF TRBV5-1
CASGFQGATNEKLFF TRBV12-5
CASSIRWGVKDNQPQHF TRBV19
CASSYSLSEVSAQHF TRBV6-6
CASSVHPQGSGNTEAFF TRBV7-6
CASCQAGVETQYF TRBV3-1/TRBV3-2
CASRSPGQMNYGYTF TRBV28
CASSQEWDPRPGSNQPQHF TRBV14
CATSDPQVNYGYTF TRBV24-1
CASSPPSDRGSLYTF TRBV18
CSVVKGRLGSEQYF TRBV29-1
CASSLGGGERGYTF TRBV5-5
CASSQDRRGGSYGYTF TRBV4-2
CASRPGGGETQYF TRBV6-5
CASSLGTGGDYGYTF TRBV5-1
CASGFRNPSTEAFF TRBV12-5
CASSQGTGGDKAFF TRBV3-1/TRBV3-2
CASSLYTGTDFYGYTF TRBV7-9
CASSQVSEYNTEAFF TRBV4-1
CASRVFGGPNTEAFF TRBV2
CASSFIRTGGTGELFF TRBV5-6
CASSQDRVSYNEQFF TRBV4-3
CASSSGRIYEQYF TRBV13
CASSRLAGIGANVLTF TRBV11-2
CASSLDSLRTGELFF TRBV5-1
CASTRTSGKYTGELFF TRBV19
CASSTGAGSQETQYF TRBV7-9